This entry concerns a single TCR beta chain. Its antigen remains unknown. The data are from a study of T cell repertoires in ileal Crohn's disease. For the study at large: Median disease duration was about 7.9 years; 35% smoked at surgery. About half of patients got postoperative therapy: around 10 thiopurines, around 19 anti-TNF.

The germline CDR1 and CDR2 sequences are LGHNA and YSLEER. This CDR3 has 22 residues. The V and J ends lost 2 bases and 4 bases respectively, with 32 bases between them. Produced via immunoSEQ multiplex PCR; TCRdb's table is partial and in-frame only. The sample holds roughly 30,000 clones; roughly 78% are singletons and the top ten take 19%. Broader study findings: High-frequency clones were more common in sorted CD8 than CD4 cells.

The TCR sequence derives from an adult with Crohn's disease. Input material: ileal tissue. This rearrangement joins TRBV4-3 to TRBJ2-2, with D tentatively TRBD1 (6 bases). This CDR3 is CASSQNAQRRQQGWSGTGELFF. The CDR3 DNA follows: TGCGCCAGCAGCCAAAACGCTCAACGGAGACAACAGGGTTGGTCGGGCACCGGGGAGCTGTTTTTT.